These 29 T cell receptor beta chains were all obtained from the same sample, sequenced in a study of T cells in Graves' hyperthyroidism and ophthalmopathy. RNA transcripts gave rise to amplified TCR beta CDR3 regions. In the first-round RT-PCR of the TCR CDR3, the HTBI primer set was used. TCRdb redid the calling of the multiplex PCR reads with MiXCR, one entry per CDR3 protein. The sample has hundreds of thousands of distinct CDR3 sequences; roughly 15% are singletons. Input material: blood. These TCRs come from a woman aged 50 to 60 with Graves' ophthalmopathy.

This clonotype showed up just a few times. V is TRBV29-1 and J is TRBJ1-5, with D possibly TRBD1 on 6 matching bases. V lost 3 bases and J 4 bases, leaving 10 bases between the germline ends. The CDR3 loop spans 13 amino acids. CDR1 and CDR2 (germline): SQVTM, ANQGSEA. CDR3 sequence: CSVDQGSNQPQHF. DNA of the CDR3: TGCAGCGTTGACCAGGGGTCAAATCAGCCCCAGCATTTT.

This clonotype was detected many times. CDR3 coding DNA: TGTGCCAGCAGCGCGGGACTCCAACGTAGGGATACGCAGTATTTT. This codes for CASSAGLQRRDTQYF. The chain joins TRBV7-2 to TRBJ2-3, with D perhaps TRBD2 (6 bases). The germline gives CDR1 SGHTA, CDR2 FQGNSA. This CDR3 has 15 amino acids. Between the trimmed V and J ends, which lost 5 bases and 6 bases, there was a span of 18 bases. The full variable domain, its missing parts supplied by reference TRBV7-2 and TRBJ2-3, is GAGVSQSPSNKVTEKGKDVELRCDPISGHTALYWYRQSLGQGLEFLIYFQGNSAPDKSGLPSDRFSAERTGGSVSTLTIQRTQQEDSAVYLCASSAGLQRRDTQYFGPGTRLTVL.

This clonotype was recorded at least ten times. This chain links TRBV11-1 with TRBJ2-7; D unresolved. The CDR3 spans 12 residues. The germline CDR1 and CDR2 sequences are SGHAT and FQDESV (reference sequence). Trimming left V 5 bases short and J 3 bases short, with 8 bases between. CDR3 sequence: CASSPLDYEQYF. The CDR3 DNA is TGTGCCAGCAGCCCTCTCGACTACGAGCAGTACTTC.

This clonotype was seen many times. The chain is built from TRBV20-1 and TRBJ2-1; 7 bases align to TRBD1. V lost 6 bases and J lost 0; bases outside the gene matches: 5. The CDR3 is 14 residues long. Germline V gives CDR1 DFQATT, CDR2 SNEGSKA (reference sequence). The CDR3 sequence: CSAMTGRSYNEQFF. CDR3 in DNA: TGCAGTGCGATGACAGGGCGCTCCTACAATGAGCAGTTCTTC.

The chain uses TRBV11-2 and TRBJ2-5; D is perhaps TRBD2 (7 bases). Deletions cut 4 bases from V and 2 bases from J, with 23 bases between. Germline V lookup: CDR1 SGHAT, CDR2 FQNNGV. The CDR3 runs to 18 residues. Here the CDR3 DNA reads TGTGCCAGCAGCTCCCAGGGGTTGGGAGGGGTCATGCAAGAGACCCAGTACTTC. It yields the protein CASSSQGLGGVMQETQYF.

This clonotype was observed many times. The chain joins TRBV19 to TRBJ2-7, with 14 bases lining up with TRBD2. The CDR3 extends over 17 amino acids. Looked up from germline, CDR1 is LNHDA and CDR2 is SQIVND (reference sequence). With V trimmed by 5 bases and J by 1 base, 7 bases remained unmatched. DNA of the CDR3: TGTGCCAGTAGTTTGGGACTAGCGGGAGTACTTTCCTACGAGCAGTACTTC. Its translation: CASSLGLAGVLSYEQYF.

This clonotype was detected only a few times. CDR3 nucleotides: TGCGCCAGCAGTGGAGACAGGGCGCCCTCGTACACCGGGGAGCTGTTTTTT. Translating gives CASSGDRAPSYTGELFF. V and J are TRBV10-1 and TRBJ2-2, with 7 bases fitting TRBD1. The trim removed 4 bases at V and 3 bases at J, leaving 11 bases unmatched. CDR3 length equals 17 residues. Germline V gene sequence: CDR1 WNHNN, CDR2 SYGVQD (reference sequence).

This chain links TRBV4-3 with TRBJ2-4; D is uncertain. The germline gives CDR1 LGHNA, CDR2 YSLEER. This CDR3 has 13 amino acids. Trimming stripped 0 bases from V and 6 bases from J, with 6 bases between. CDR3 DNA sequence: TGCGCCAGCAGCCAAGAACTCGTAAACATTCAGTACTTC. This sequence encodes CASSQELVNIQYF.

The chain recombines TRBV11-2 with TRBJ2-1, with D possibly TRBD1 on 6 matching bases. With 6 bases removed from V and 7 bases from J, the gap between germline ends came to 16 bases. Germline CDR1 and CDR2: SGHAT and FQNNGV. CDR3 length: 14 amino acids. In nucleotides, the CDR3 is TGTGCCAGCAGTCAGCGGACAGAGCGAAATGAGCAGTTCTTC. It is translated as CASSQRTERNEQFF.

This clonotype was seen repeatedly, ten times or more. The chain recombines TRBV6-1 with TRBJ2-3, with a weak D call TRBD1 (6 bases). The CDR3 spans 16 residues. With 2 bases removed from V and 0 bases from J, the gap between germline ends came to 12 bases. Looked up from germline, CDR1 is MNHNS and CDR2 is SASEGT. The chain's CDR3 is CASSEFGGQSTDTQYF. CDR3 coding DNA: TGTGCCAGCAGTGAATTTGGTGGACAGAGCACAGATACGCAGTATTTT.

This clonotype was seen ten or more times. The chain couples TRBV7-8 to TRBJ2-1; D might be TRBD1 (6 bases). The CDR3 sequence is 16 residues long. V was clipped by 5 bases and J by 5 bases, with 19 bases between them. Looked up from germline, CDR1 is SGHVS and CDR2 is FQNEAQ. The CDR3 DNA reads as TGTGCCAGCAGCGGGATTACCAGGGGATCGGACAATGAGCAGTTCTTC. Amino acids: CASSGITRGSDNEQFF.

This clonotype has ten or more counts. J is TRBJ1-2 and V is TRBV12-3 or TRBV12-4; D perhaps matches TRBD1 (5 bases). The CDR3 loop spans 14 amino acids. V was trimmed by 6 bases and J by 2 bases, leaving 13 bases between them. In DNA, the CDR3 is TGTGCCAGCAGCCCATTACAGGAAAACTATGGCTACACCTTC. It is translated as CASSPLQENYGYTF.

This clonotype has at least ten counts. This chain joins TRBV12-3 or TRBV12-4 and TRBJ2-3; the match to TRBD2 covers 8 bases. V was clipped by 6 bases and J by 8 bases; unmatched bases: 10. The CDR3 is 14 amino acids. CDR3 loop: CASSNGLATATQYF. CDR3 nucleotides: TGTGCCAGCAGCAACGGACTAGCCACCGCTACGCAGTATTTT.

The genes are TRBV7-6 and TRBJ2-3; D not certain. Germline CDR1 SGHVS, CDR2 FNYEAQ. This CDR3 has 17 residues. V dropped 4 bases and J dropped 0 bases, with 17 bases sitting between them. CDR3 residues: CASSYLVSWGSTDTQYF. CDR3 DNA sequence: TGTGCCAGCAGCTATCTCGTTTCCTGGGGTAGCACAGATACGCAGTATTTT.

Only one count was recorded for this clonotype. A read error may account for a junction end that differs from germline. This chain links TRBV7-9 with TRBJ2-1; 9 nucleotides align to TRBD2. The germline V gene encodes CDR1 SEHNR and CDR2 FQNEAQ (reference sequence). This CDR3 has 16 residues. CDR3 bases: TGCGCCAGCAGCCAAGGGCCGGCGGGAGGGGCAATTGAGCAGTTCTTC. It encodes CASSQGPAGGAIEQFF.

Regarding this clonotype: This may come from a read error, since a much larger clone is one base off. The chain carries TRBV27 and TRBJ2-3; D is perhaps TRBD2 (6 bases). CDR3 size: 14 residues. Germline V gene lookup returns CDR1 MNHEY and CDR2 SMNVEV (reference sequence). V gave up 6 bases and J gave up 2 bases, with 12 bases separating them. The CDR3 coding sequence is TGTGCCAGCAGCTCCCGCGGGAACACAGATACGCAGTATTTT. Amino acids: CASSSRGNTDTQYF.

This clonotype was observed many times. The chain couples TRBV20-1 to TRBJ2-1; 13 bases fit TRBD2. With V trimmed by 1 base and J by 2 bases, 2 bases remained unmatched. Germline CDR1 is DFQATT and CDR2 is SNEGSKA (reference sequence). CDR3 size: 16 residues. CDR3: CSARGTSGSPYNEQFF. CDR3 in DNA: TGCAGTGCTAGAGGGACTAGCGGGAGTCCCTACAATGAGCAGTTCTTC.

This clonotype occurred many times. The gene calls are TRBV4-2 and TRBJ1-1; D remains ambiguous. V was cut by 8 bases and J by 1 base, with 8 bases left in between. CDR3 length: 12 amino acids. Looked up from germline, CDR1 is LGHNA and CDR2 is YNFKEQ. The CDR3 DNA reads as TGTGCCAGCCGGAGAAAGAACACTGAAGCTTTCTTT. As protein: CASRRKNTEAFF.

V and J are TRBV19 and TRBJ2-3, with no clear D. Trimming stripped 4 bases from V and 1 base from J, with 15 bases between. The CDR3 runs 16 residues. Germline V lookup: CDR1 LNHDA, CDR2 SQIVND (reference sequence). The CDR3, as DNA: TGTGCCAGTAGTACCCCCCTCGGTGGCGGCACAGATACGCAGTATTTT. Encoded protein: CASSTPLGGGTDTQYF.

The chain recombines TRBV3-1 with TRBJ2-1; no clear D. CDR3 length equals 16 residues. Trimming shortened V by 2 bases and J by 2 bases, and 13 bases separated the two germline ends. Germline CDR1 is LGHDT and CDR2 is YNNKEL (reference sequence). CDR3: CASSQSRRRTYNEQFF. The CDR3 bases are TGTGCCAGCAGCCAAAGCCGCCGGCGGACCTACAATGAGCAGTTCTTC.

This clonotype was seen more than once but under ten times. CDR3 in amino acids: CATSLIIGYGYTF. Here the CDR3 DNA reads TGTGCCACCTCACTAATCATCGGGTATGGCTACACCTTC. The V call is TRBV19, the J call TRBJ1-2; unclear D gene. The CDR3 length is 13 residues. V gave up 10 bases and J gave up 5 bases, with 17 bases separating them. Germline V CDR1 and CDR2: LNHDA, SQIVND (reference sequence). Complete variable domain (other parts from reference TRBV19 and TRBJ1-2): DGGITQSPKYLFRKEGQNVTLSCEQNLNHDAMYWYRQDPGQGLRLIYYSQIVNDFQKGDIAEGYSVSREKKESFPLTVTSAQKNPTAFYLCATSLIIGYGYTFGSGTRLTVV.

The rearrangement uses TRBV28 and TRBJ1-6, with D possibly matching TRBD1 (5 bases). Between the trimmed V and J ends, which lost 6 bases and 6 bases, there was a span of 15 bases. This CDR3 is built from 15 residues. In germline, CDR1 is MDHEN, CDR2 SYDVKM. The CDR3 nucleotides read TGTGCCAGCAGAGTCAGGGATGACCGTAATTCACCCCTCCACTTT. This sequence encodes CASRVRDDRNSPLHF.

This clonotype was seen a handful of times. The chain employs TRBV6-2 or TRBV6-3 and TRBJ2-6, with D perhaps TRBD1 (6 bases). Trimming pared 0 bases from V and 0 bases from J, leaving 9 bases between. CDR3 length: 17 residues. Germline V gives CDR1 MNHEY, CDR2 SVGEGT. The CDR3 DNA reads TGTGCCAGCAGTTACTCTTCAGGGGCCTCTGGGGCCAACGTCCTGACTTTC. Protein: CASSYSSGASGANVLTF.

Comments on this clonotype: A read error is possible here, since a much larger clone lies one base away. The rearrangement links TRBV6-2 or TRBV6-3 to TRBJ1-1; 7 bases agree with TRBD1. The CDR3 sequence is 15 residues long. From germline, CDR1 is MNHEY and CDR2 SVGEGT. The CDR3 loop is CATRGGLQANTEALF. The DNA of the CDR3 is TGTGCCACCCGAGGGGGCTTACAGGCAAACACTGAAGCTCTCTTT.

This clonotype was seen repeatedly, ten times or more. The chain has TRBV30 and TRBJ2-1; TRBD1 matches at 7 bases. The germline gives CDR1 GTSNPN, CDR2 SVGIG (reference sequence). The CDR3 runs to 13 residues. V shed 1 base, J shed 3 bases, and the junction held 0 bases outside the gene matches. CDR3 amino acids: CAWSGDSYNEQFF. As DNA, the CDR3 is TGTGCCTGGAGTGGGGACAGCTACAATGAGCAGTTCTTC.

This clonotype came up a few times. The rearrangement joins TRBV7-9 to TRBJ2-1; 9 bases align to TRBD2. V lost 5 bases and J lost 4; bases outside the gene matches: 9. CDR1 SEHNR and CDR2 FQNEAQ come from the germline V gene (reference sequence). This CDR3 has 16 amino acids. The chain's CDR3 is CASSGSGGRVYNEQFF. The CDR3 nucleotides are TGTGCCAGCAGCGGTAGCGGGGGCCGCGTGTACAATGAGCAGTTCTTC. The full variable domain, rest sourced from reference TRBV7-9 and TRBJ2-1, is DTGVSQNPRHKITKRGQNVTFRCDPISEHNRLYWYRQTLGQGPEFLTYFQNEAQLEKSRLLSDRFSAERPKGSFSTLEIQRTEQGDSAMYLCASSGSGGRVYNEQFFGPGTRLTVL.

The sample holds a few counts of this clonotype. The rearrangement links TRBV29-1 to TRBJ2-6; D possibly matches TRBD1 or TRBD2 (6 bases each). The germline V and J ends were trimmed by 5 bases and 0 bases, with 20 bases remaining between them. The germline V gene has CDR1 SQVTM and CDR2 ANQGSEA. The CDR3 consists of 18 residues. The chain's CDR3 is CSVPGEDSSSSGANVLTF. CDR3 coding DNA: TGCAGCGTTCCGGGGGAGGACAGTTCAAGCTCTGGGGCCAACGTCCTGACTTTC.

The chain employs TRBV7-3 and TRBJ2-3; no firm D call. The CDR3 has 14 residues. With 2 bases removed from V and 2 bases from J, the gap between germline ends came to 8 bases. The V gene's germline CDR1 is SGHTA and CDR2 FQGTGA. The CDR3 sequence: CASSLYESTDTQYF. CDR3 bases: TGTGCCAGCAGCTTATATGAATCCACAGATACGCAGTATTTT. The full variable domain, with the rest looked up from reference TRBV7-3 and TRBJ2-3, is GAGVSQTPSNKVTEKGKYVELRCDPISGHTALYWYRQSLGQGPEFLIYFQGTGAADDSGLPNDRFFAVRPEGSVSTLKIQRTERGDSAVYLCASSLYESTDTQYFGPGTRLTVL.

This clonotype has ten or more counts. The chain has TRBV27 and TRBJ2-2; D is undetermined. The CDR3 consists of 13 residues. The V gene lost 3 bases and the J gene lost 3 bases, with 5 bases spanning the gap. Germline V gene sequence: CDR1 MNHEY, CDR2 SMNVEV (reference sequence). In DNA form, the CDR3 reads TGTGCCAGCAGTTTGCTATACACCGGGGAGCTGTTTTTT. Amino acid sequence: CASSLLYTGELFF.